This T cell receptor beta chain stems from a study of blood T cell repertoires in COVID-19. Original data processing: The authors estimated nucleated cell counts from reference gene primer amplification. The table came from immunoSEQ multiplex PCR; TCRdb's copy has only in-frame clones and leaves some out. V and J calls and clone size are copied from that table; D and trimming were computed from the DNA. The sample lists 95,000 to 100,000 clones, around 93% seen once, with 15% to 20% in the top ten. CDR3 size: 13 residues. V was trimmed by 6 bases and J by 3 bases, leaving 8 bases between them. Per germline, CDR1 LNHDA and CDR2 SQIVND (reference sequence).

Sequences were obtained from peripheral blood. The chain couples TRBV19 to TRBJ1-4; D call uncertain. The receptor comes from a man between 50 and 59 years old with acute or convalescent COVID-19. CDR3 region: CASRSGSNEKLFF. The CDR3 coding sequence is TGTGCCAGTAGGAGCGGTTCTAATGAAAAACTGTTTTTT. Looking up the rest from reference TRBV19 and TRBJ1-4 gives the full variable domain: DGGITQSPKYLFRKEGQNVTLSCEQNLNHDAMYWYRQDPGQGLRLIYYSQIVNDFQKGDIAEGYSVSREKKESFPLTVTSAQKNPTAFYLCASRSGSNEKLFFGSGTQLSVL.